This entry lists 22 T cell receptor beta chains sequenced from one sample in a study of PD-1 blockade in classical Hodgkin lymphoma. All patients relapsed after autologous stem cell transplantation, and brentuximab vedotin exposure varied. Purified CD4+ T cells were obtained from thawed PBMCs through magnetic negative selection. Assay used: immunoSEQ multiplex PCR; TCRdb lists only in-frame clones, some missing. The data show around 3,900 clones, with around 76% seen just once and over 5.5% held by the top ten. The starting material was CD4+ T cells from blood, obtained at baseline. The receptors originated from a human donor with classical Hodgkin lymphoma.

J is TRBJ2-1 and V is TRBV5-1; D gene ambiguous. The CDR3 is made up of 13 amino acids. Trimming left V 0 bases short and J 7 bases short, with 8 bases between. CDR1 is SGHRS, CDR2 YFSETQ, per germline. CDR3 amino acids: CASSLVLGNEQFF. The CDR3 nucleotides are TGCGCCAGCAGCTTGGTTTTAGGGAATGAGCAGTTCTTC.

J is TRBJ2-5 and V is TRBV6-6, with D perhaps being TRBD1 or TRBD2 (6 bases each). CDR1 and CDR2 from the germline V gene are MNHNY and SVGAGI (reference sequence). With 6 bases removed from V and 4 bases from J, the gap between germline ends came to 18 bases. There are 15 residues in the CDR3. CDR3 bases: TGTGCCAGCAGAGCAACGGGGGCGCCTGGAGAGACCCAGTACTTC. Its translation is CASRATGAPGETQYF.

This chain connects TRBV6-5 to TRBJ1-1; weak D call: TRBD1 (5 bases). Per the germline V gene, CDR1 is MNHEY and CDR2 is SVGAGI. The V end lost 1 base, the J end lost 6 bases, and 12 bases lay between the germline ends. The CDR3 has 14 residues. For the CDR3, the DNA is TGTGCCAGCAGTTACTGGGGGGAAAAAGCTGAAGCTTTCTTT. As protein: CASSYWGEKAEAFF.

The rearrangement joins TRBV6-5 to TRBJ2-5; 10 positions agree with TRBD1. This CDR3 region has 15 residues. The germline V gene encodes CDR1 MNHEY and CDR2 SVGAGI. V lost 6 bases, J lost 5 bases, and 9 bases stayed unmatched. The CDR3 is CASRMGQGSGETQYF. The CDR3 DNA sequence: TGTGCCAGCAGAATGGGACAGGGGAGTGGGGAGACCCAGTACTTC.

The chain combines TRBV6-1 with TRBJ1-2; no definite D call. In germline, CDR1 is MNHNS, CDR2 SASEGT. The CDR3 extends over 14 amino acids. The V gene lost 0 bases and the J gene lost 3 bases, with 8 bases spanning the gap. The CDR3 sequence is CASSEARADYGYTF. CDR3 DNA sequence: TGTGCCAGCAGTGAAGCGAGGGCAGACTATGGCTACACCTTC.

This clone was seen a single time. This chain uses TRBV4-2 with TRBJ2-7; the D gene is possibly TRBD1 (5 bases). The length of the CDR3 is 16 residues. Trimming took 5 bases from V and 6 from J, leaving 23 bases between them. The germline V gene has CDR1 LGHNA and CDR2 YNFKEQ. CDR3 sequence reads: CASSLGKSRTSGEQYF. As DNA, the CDR3 is TGTGCCAGCAGCTTGGGTAAATCAAGGACATCGGGCGAGCAGTACTTC.

This sequence joins TRBV6-1 and TRBJ2-3; 13 nucleotides align to TRBD2. The germline V gene encodes CDR1 MNHNS and CDR2 SASEGT. The CDR3 is 14 residues long. Trimming cost V 4 bases and J 10 bases; bases outside gene matches: 5. The CDR3 DNA sequence: TGTGCCAGCAGTGGGACTAGCGGGGGAATTGCGCAGTATTTT. This encodes CASSGTSGGIAQYF.

The rearrangement uses TRBV6-1 and TRBJ1-1; D is undetermined. The V gene's germline CDR1 is MNHNS and CDR2 SASEGT. Trimming pared 2 bases from V and 5 bases from J, leaving 6 bases between. The CDR3 length is 12 residues. The CDR3, as DNA: TGTGCCAGCAGTGAAATAAATACTGAAGCTTTCTTT. Protein sequence: CASSEINTEAFF.

The table lists this clone with a few counts. V and J are TRBV18 and TRBJ2-3; 8 positions match TRBD2. The junction had 12 bases not matched to a gene; V was cut back by 3 bases and J by 1 base. CDR3 length: 18 amino acids. Germline-derived CDR1 and CDR2 are KGHSH and LQKENI. Here the CDR3 DNA reads TGTGCCAGCTCACCCCAGCCGTTTGTGCGGGGGGGCACAGATACGCAGTATTTT. Amino acids: CASSPQPFVRGGTDTQYF.

A remark on this clone: Germline is not matched at one junction end, which may reflect a read error. The chain is built from TRBV6-4 and TRBJ1-2, with a tentative D call TRBD1 (6 bases). CDR1 is MRHNA, CDR2 SNTAGT, per germline. CDR3 length: 14 residues. In DNA form, the CDR3 reads TGTGCCAGCAGTAACTCCGGGACACCCTATGGCTACACCTTC. The encoded protein is CASSNSGTPYGYTF.

This clone was seen just once. The V and J genes are TRBV7-2 and TRBJ2-7; D not certain. The V gene's germline CDR1 is SGHTA and CDR2 FQGNSA. Trimming left V 0 bases short and J 6 bases short, with 9 bases between. The CDR3 extends over 13 amino acids. In nucleotides, the CDR3 is TGTGCCAGCAGCTTAGCTTGGGTTCCCGAGCAGTACTTC. Translated, it gives CASSLAWVPEQYF. Combining the CDR3 with reference TRBV7-2 and TRBJ2-7 gives the whole variable domain GAGVSQSPSNKVTEKGKDVELRCDPISGHTALYWYRQSLGQGLEFLIYFQGNSAPDKSGLPSDRFSAERTGGSVSTLTIQRTQQEDSAVYLCASSLAWVPEQYFGPGTRLTVT.

This clone came up a few times. The chain carries TRBV6-5 and TRBJ2-6; no clear D gene. Trimming took off 6 bases at V and 1 base at J, with 10 bases between the two ends. Germline V CDR1 and CDR2: MNHEY, SVGAGI. The CDR3 loop spans 15 amino acids. The CDR3 region is CASSPTASGANVLTF. The CDR3, as DNA: TGTGCCAGCAGCCCCACAGCTTCTGGGGCCAACGTCCTGACTTTC.

J is TRBJ1-1 and V is TRBV7-2; D is perhaps TRBD1 (6 bases). Per germline, CDR1 SGHTA and CDR2 FQGNSA. V was pared by 5 bases and J by 4 bases, with 11 bases between. The CDR3 sequence is 13 residues long. The CDR3 coding sequence is TGTGCCAGCAGCGAACAGGGTGCCACTGAAGCTTTCTTT. As protein: CASSEQGATEAFF.

The CDR3 protein is CASSPGGGTPEAFF. The CDR3 DNA follows: TGTGCCAGCTCACCCGGAGGGGGGACGCCGGAAGCTTTCTTT. The V and J genes are TRBV18 and TRBJ1-1, with a possible D match to TRBD1 (6 bases). Germline CDR1 reads KGHSH; CDR2 reads LQKENI. The CDR3 is 14 residues long. V dropped 3 bases and J dropped 8 bases, with 16 bases sitting between them. The variable domain in full, with the rest retrieved from reference TRBV18 and TRBJ1-1, is NAGVMQNPRHLVRRRGQEARLRCSPMKGHSHVYWYRQLPEEGLKFMVYLQKENIIDESGMPKERFSAEFPKEGPSILRIQQVVRGDSAAYFCASSPGGGTPEAFFGQGTRLTVV.

The chain employs TRBV7-9 and TRBJ1-4; 11 bases line up with TRBD1. Per germline, CDR1 SEHNR and CDR2 FQNEAQ (reference sequence). The V segment lost 5 bases and the J segment 8 bases; nucleotides outside the gene matches: 10. This CDR3 has 16 amino acids. The CDR3 coding sequence is TGTGCCAGCAGCGGACAGGGGGCGACCCTGGAAGAAAAACTGTTTTTT. Its protein is CASSGQGATLEEKLFF.

This chain joins TRBV10-3 and TRBJ1-1, with 8 bases fitting TRBD1. Germline CDR1 is ENHRY and CDR2 is SYGVKD. Losses at the gene ends were 5 bases for V and 1 base for J; bases not matched to a gene: 9. The CDR3 covers 16 residues. The CDR3 DNA follows: TGTGCCATCAGTAGGGCGGCAGGGGGCGGGAACACTGAAGCTTTCTTT. It specifies CAISRAAGGGNTEAFF.

The rearrangement uses TRBV7-1 and TRBJ2-7, with a weak D call TRBD1 (5 bases). TRBV7-1 is marked as an open reading frame, function uncertain. This CDR3 contains 13 residues. V was shortened by 5 bases and J by 2 bases, with 10 bases between the two germline ends. The CDR3: CASSPQGTYEQYF. The CDR3 coding sequence is TGTGCCAGCAGCCCCCAGGGAACCTACGAGCAGTACTTC.

The J gene is TRBJ1-6, the V gene TRBV2; perhaps TRBD1 as D (5 bases). V was trimmed by 3 bases and J by 10 bases, leaving 13 bases between them. The germline V gene encodes CDR1 SNHLY and CDR2 FYNNEI. The CDR3 spans 14 residues. The chain's CDR3 is CASSDRDSRSPLHF. The CDR3 nucleotides read TGTGCCAGCAGTGATAGGGACTCTAGGTCACCCCTCCACTTT.

This clone was counted between two and nine times. This chain connects TRBV6-1 to TRBJ2-7; D may be TRBD2 (6 bases). The CDR3 length is 15 residues. The germline V gene has CDR1 MNHNS and CDR2 SASEGT. V lost 4 bases and J lost 4, with 17 bases in between. As DNA, the CDR3 is TGTGCCAGCAGTGTTCTCCGGGACTCTCGGTACGAGCAGTACTTC. Amino acid sequence: CASSVLRDSRYEQYF.

The chain has TRBV6-5 and TRBJ2-3; D assignment may be TRBD1 or TRBD2 (6 bases each). CDR3 size: 12 residues. V gave up 3 bases and J gave up 8 bases, with 9 bases separating them. Germline CDR1 reads MNHEY; CDR2 reads SVGAGI. CDR3 loop: CASSYEGGTQYF. DNA for the CDR3: TGTGCCAGCAGTTATGAGGGGGGTACGCAGTATTTT.

The rearrangement links TRBV19 to TRBJ2-2, with D perhaps assigned TRBD1 or TRBD2 (7 bases each). The CDR3 has 15 amino acids. From germline, CDR1 is LNHDA and CDR2 SQIVND (reference sequence). V lost 7 bases and J lost 3, with 15 bases in between. The CDR3 reads CASKAGGGHTGELFF. The DNA for the CDR3 is TGTGCCAGTAAAGCAGGGGGGGGACACACCGGGGAGCTGTTTTTT.

The chain employs TRBV19 and TRBJ2-6, with a tentative D call TRBD1 (6 bases). CDR3 length: 17 residues. The V and J ends lost 5 bases and 0 bases respectively, with 14 bases between them. From germline, CDR1 is LNHDA and CDR2 SQIVND (reference sequence). The CDR3 nucleotides read TGTGCCAGTAGTCCCTGGGACACAGGCTCTGGGGCCAACGTCCTGACTTTC. Translating it yields CASSPWDTGSGANVLTF. Variable domain in full (rest from reference TRBV19 and TRBJ2-6): DGGITQSPKYLFRKEGQNVTLSCEQNLNHDAMYWYRQDPGQGLRLIYYSQIVNDFQKGDIAEGYSVSREKKESFPLTVTSAQKNPTAFYLCASSPWDTGSGANVLTFGAGSRLTVL.